A selection of T cell receptor beta chains follows, all from one sample in a study of shared clonotypes between healthy human individuals. Assay used: immunoSEQ multiplex PCR; TCRdb lists only in-frame clones, some missing. The sample has 2 million to 2.5 million clones, approximately 94% seen once. The sample was naive CD4+ T cells sorted from blood. These receptors were taken from a man aged 18-30 years in good health. Both conserved end residues are part of each CDR3. D genes are given only for firm matches. Clone size is given for some rows only: seen once, a few or many times, or a class if the clone is expanded.

D	size	V	J	CDR3	DNA
.	.	TRBV6-5	TRBJ1-2	CASSYSRGQGFGGYTF	TGTGCCAGCAGTTACTCGCGGGGCCAGGGTTTTGGTGGCTACACCTTC
TRBD2	.	TRBV7-2	TRBJ2-5	CASSLIREAGGYRETQYF	TGTGCCAGCAGCTTAATCAGGGAAGCGGGGGGCTATCGAGAGACCCAGTACTTC
.	.	TRBV6-5	TRBJ1-1	CATNRDPGDTEAFF	TGTGCCACCAACAGGGACCCTGGGGACACTGAAGCTTTCTTT
.	.	TRBV5-1	TRBJ1-6	CASSLPGNSPLHF	TGCGCCAGCAGCTTGCCAGGGAATTCACCCCTCCACTTT
TRBD2	.	TRBV14	TRBJ2-3	CASSQPGLAPNTQYF	TGTGCCAGCAGCCAACCGGGACTAGCGCCCAATACGCAGTATTTT
TRBD1	.	TRBV6-1	TRBJ2-7	CASSEASRGYEQYF	TGTGCCAGCAGTGAAGCTAGCAGGGGGTACGAGCAGTACTTC
TRBD1	.	TRBV7-2	TRBJ1-2	CASSPDRGRSGYTF	TGTGCCAGCAGCCCGGACAGGGGCAGGAGTGGCTACACCTTC
TRBD1	once	TRBV5-1	TRBJ1-2	CASSPGDREDGYTF	TGCGCCAGCAGCCCCGGGGACAGGGAAGATGGCTACACCTTC
.	.	TRBV10-3	TRBJ1-1	CAISMGNTEAFF	TGTGCCATCAGTATGGGAAACACTGAAGCTTTCTTT
TRBD2	.	TRBV30	TRBJ2-1	CAWSPGLAGVNEQFF	TGTGCCTGGAGTCCTGGACTAGCGGGAGTAAATGAGCAGTTCTTC
.	.	TRBV4-1	TRBJ2-7	CASSQGERRSASYEQYF	TGCGCCAGCAGCCAGGGAGAGAGGCGATCTGCCTCCTACGAGCAGTACTTC
TRBD1	.	TRBV19	TRBJ1-2	CASSKTRQGTYGYTF	TGTGCCAGTAGTAAAACCAGACAGGGGACCTATGGCTACACCTTC
TRBD2	.	TRBV7-8	TRBJ2-7	CASSLGGSGEMYEQYF	TGTGCCAGCAGCTTGGGTGGTAGCGGGGAAATGTACGAGCAGTACTTC
.	.	TRBV2	TRBJ2-1	CASSEDYRQFF	TGTGCCAGCAGTGAGGACTATCGGCAGTTCTTC
.	.	TRBV5-1	TRBJ1-2	CASSPNAGVYGYTF	TGCGCCAGCAGCCCAAACGCAGGGGTTTATGGCTACACCTTC
.	.	TRBV14	TRBJ2-1	CASSQELPNEQFF	TGTGCCAGCAGCCAAGAACTGCCAAATGAGCAGTTCTTC
.	.	TRBV11-2	TRBJ1-6	CASSFGRDNSPLHF	TGTGCCAGCAGCTTCGGACGGGATAATTCACCCCTCCACTTT
TRBD2	.	TRBV19	TRBJ2-2	CASTVGLAGSGELFF	TGTGCCAGTACCGTGGGACTAGCGGGGTCCGGGGAGCTGTTTTTT
TRBD1	.	TRBV2	TRBJ1-2	CASTAGFGTGYDGYTF	TGTGCCAGCACCGCAGGGTTCGGGACAGGGTATGATGGCTACACCTTC
.	few	TRBV2	TRBJ1-1	CASSGGYAEAFF	TGTGCCAGCAGTGGAGGTTACGCTGAAGCTTTCTTT
.	.	TRBV5-8	TRBJ2-1	CASSLRAGPFF	TGTGCCAGCAGCTTGCGGGCGGGTCCGTTCTTC
.	.	TRBV7-9	TRBJ1-4	CASSLEDLTNEKLFF	TGTGCCAGCAGCTTAGAGGACCTAACTAATGAAAAACTGTTTTTT
.	.	TRBV10-2	TRBJ2-5	CASSGLTLAKETQYF	TGCGCCAGCAGTGGGTTGACATTGGCAAAGGAGACCCAGTACTTC
.	.	TRBV7-3	TRBJ1-1	CASGMGTIRGTEAFF	TGTGCCAGCGGGATGGGGACTATACGGGGCACTGAAGCTTTCTTT
.	.	TRBV10-1	TRBJ2-7	CASSRTGTYEQYF	TGCGCCAGCAGTCGGACGGGGACCTACGAGCAGTACTTC
TRBD1	.	TRBV19	TRBJ1-1	CASSPTGTGNTEAFF	TGTGCCAGTAGTCCCACCGGGACAGGGAACACTGAAGCTTTCTTT
.	.	TRBV28	TRBJ1-5	CASSWQPHQPQHF	TGTGCCAGCAGTTGGCAGCCCCATCAGCCCCAGCATTTT
.	.	TRBV6-5	TRBJ1-2	CASSWQGSGGYTF	TGTGCCAGCAGCTGGCAGGGTAGTGGTGGCTACACCTTC
TRBD2	.	TRBV10-2	TRBJ2-7	CASSLTSGGYEQYF	TGCGCCAGCAGTTTGACTAGCGGGGGCTACGAGCAGTACTTC
TRBD2	.	TRBV7-6	TRBJ2-2	CASSPGLAGGLDTGELFF	TGTGCCAGCAGCCCAGGACTAGCGGGAGGGTTGGACACCGGGGAGCTGTTTTTT
.	.	TRBV9	TRBJ2-2	CASSVDRPGTGELFF	TGTGCCAGCAGCGTCGACCGCCCCGGGACCGGGGAGCTGTTTTTT
.	.	TRBV5-4	TRBJ2-5	CASSLRDVQETQYF	TGTGCCAGCAGCCTTCGGGACGTTCAAGAGACCCAGTACTTC
TRBD2	.	TRBV5-4	TRBJ2-3	CASSLTTSGRARDTQYF	TGTGCCAGCAGCTTGACGACTAGCGGGAGGGCCAGGGATACGCAGTATTTT
.	.	TRBV9	TRBJ1-6	CASSHGTPPYNSPLHF	TGTGCCAGCAGCCACGGGACCCCCCCTTATAATTCACCCCTCCACTTT
TRBD1	.	TRBV30	TRBJ2-7	CAGGSDRDLYEQYF	TGTGCCGGGGGATCTGACAGGGATCTCTACGAGCAGTACTTC
.	.	TRBV18	TRBJ1-1	CASSPLAGNSMNTEAFF	TGTGCCAGCTCACCACTAGCAGGGAATTCGATGAACACTGAAGCTTTCTTT